The rows below give T cell receptor beta chains drawn from one sample of a study of regulatory T cells in long-lasting Graves disease. TCRdb re-called the multiplex PCR reads through MiXCR, storing one row per CDR3 protein. This table has around 250,000 distinct CDR3 sequences, 20% appearing once. This material consisted of peripheral blood mononuclear cells (PBMCs), taken at new diagnosis, from a patient treated with antithyroid drugs. The receptors derive from a female donor with Graves disease. CDR3s include the opening cysteine and the closing phenylalanine or tryptophan. Each record gives: D gene, V gene, J gene, clone size, CDR3 protein, CDR3 DNA. D genes are given only for firm matches. Clone size, where shown, is once, few, many, or a class for clones that have expanded.

TRBD2	TRBV5-1	TRBJ2-1	-	CASRELAGGYNEQFF	TGCGCCAGCAGAGAACTAGCGGGGGGCTACAATGAGCAGTTCTTC
-	TRBV12-3/TRBV12-4	TRBJ1-1	many	CASSNADGATEAFF	TGTGCCAGCAGTAACGCGGACGGGGCCACTGAAGCTTTCTTT
TRBD1	TRBV7-2	TRBJ1-3	-	CASSLVGQGAISGNTIYF	TGTGCCAGCAGCTTAGTGGGACAGGGTGCAATTTCTGGAAACACCATATATTTT
-	TRBV7-2	TRBJ1-1	few	CASSTSGSLGIEAFF	TGTGCCAGCAGCACCTCCGGGTCCTTGGGCATTGAAGCTTTCTTT
-	TRBV4-2	TRBJ2-1	few	CASSQTGILSNEQFF	TGTGCCAGCAGCCAAACAGGGATTCTGAGTAATGAGCAGTTCTTC
TRBD1	TRBV5-4	TRBJ1-2	many	CASSLSGQGDYYGYTF	TGTGCCAGCAGCTTGAGTGGACAGGGCGACTACTATGGCTACACCTTC
TRBD1	TRBV20-1	TRBJ2-1	-	CSAMPGQGYFNEQFF	TGCAGTGCGATGCCGGGACAGGGTTATTTCAATGAGCAGTTCTTC
-	TRBV30	TRBJ1-2	many	CAWRGQGAGYTF	TGTGCCTGGAGAGGGCAGGGTGCAGGCTACACCTTC
-	TRBV7-9	TRBJ2-2	many	CASSLDINTGELFF	TGTGCCAGCAGCTTAGACATAAACACCGGGGAGCTGTTTTTT
-	TRBV12-3/TRBV12-4	TRBJ1-5	-	CASSLVVGSNQPQHF	TGTGCCAGCAGTTTAGTCGTAGGCTCCAATCAGCCCCAGCATTTT
-	TRBV6-2/TRBV6-3	TRBJ1-5	many	CASRPRTFVNQPQHF	TGTGCCAGCAGACCCCGGACGTTTGTCAATCAGCCCCAGCATTTT
-	TRBV5-1	TRBJ2-3	many	CASSLVAYTRTDTQYF	TGCGCCAGCAGCTTGGTTGCGTACACCCGCACAGATACGCAGTATTTT
TRBD1	TRBV2	TRBJ1-1	many	CASNQGDGRNTEAFF	TGTGCCAGTAACCAGGGGGACGGTCGGAACACTGAAGCTTTCTTT
-	TRBV4-1	TRBJ2-2	few	CASSLHETNTGELFF	TGCGCCAGCAGCCTCCACGAAACTAACACCGGGGAGCTGTTTTTT
-	TRBV20-1	TRBJ1-5	many	CSAMRGGNQPQHF	TGCAGTGCCATGAGAGGGGGAAATCAGCCCCAGCATTTT
-	TRBV6-1	TRBJ1-3	-	CASVPGKSNTIYF	TGTGCCAGCGTGCCGGGGAAGTCGAACACCATATATTTT
-	TRBV28	TRBJ1-5	-	CASRFLNQPQHF	TGTGCCAGCAGGTTTCTCAATCAGCCCCAGCATTTT
-	TRBV7-2	TRBJ2-1	many	CASSLGHASNEQFF	TGTGCCAGCAGCTTAGGCCACGCGTCAAATGAGCAGTTCTTC
-	TRBV24-1	TRBJ1-5	-	CATAGWGSQPQHF	TGTGCCACCGCCGGATGGGGAAGTCAGCCCCAGCATTTT
TRBD2	TRBV2	TRBJ2-3	many	CASSPLGLADTDTQYF	TGTGCCAGCAGCCCACTAGGACTAGCGGACACAGATACGCAGTATTTT
-	TRBV15	TRBJ2-7	-	CATSRDPVSSYEQYF	TGTGCCACCAGCAGAGATCCGGTCAGCTCCTACGAGCAGTACTTC
-	TRBV5-1	TRBJ2-7	many	CASRPSSDRYEQYF	TGCGCCAGCAGACCCTCCAGCGACCGCTACGAGCAGTACTTC
TRBD1	TRBV7-2	TRBJ2-1	many	CATLETGQSYNEQFF	TGTGCCACCTTAGAAACGGGACAGAGCTACAATGAGCAGTTCTTC
TRBD1	TRBV5-1	TRBJ2-1	many	CASSWGQGRKQFF	TGCGCCAGCAGCTGGGGACAGGGAAGGAAGCAGTTCTTC
TRBD1	TRBV6-4	TRBJ1-6	few	CAISDRGRRSPLHF	TGTGCCATCAGTGACAGGGGGCGTCGCTCACCCCTCCACTTT
-	TRBV7-2	TRBJ2-5	many	CASSTTYGSETQYF	TGTGCCAGCAGCACCACTTACGGGTCAGAGACCCAGTACTTC
TRBD1	TRBV6-1	TRBJ2-2	few	CATRTGAWTGELFF	TGTGCCACTAGGACAGGAGCATGGACCGGGGAGCTGTTTTTT